The 16 T cell receptor beta chains reported below all come from one sample, sequenced in a study of CD8 T cells in Susac syndrome. Reverse transcription of 0.5 to 1 ug RNA used random hexamers. From the immunoSEQ multiplex PCR reads, TCRdb called clonotypes with MiXCR, one entry per CDR3 protein. The table shows some 100,000 distinct CDR3 sequences, with 95% occurring only once. The sequencing sample was made of CD8+ T cells from PBMCs. The receptors stem from a human donor with Susac syndrome.

The genes are TRBV3-1 and TRBJ1-6; unclear D gene. CDR1 is LGHDT, CDR2 YNNKEL, per germline (reference sequence). The CDR3 length is 12 residues. Trimming cost V 7 bases and J 7 bases, with 8 bases left between them. CDR3 DNA sequence: TGTGCCAGCAACTCCGAAAATTCACCCCTCCACTTT. Amino acids: CASNSENSPLHF.

The chain joins TRBV20-1 to TRBJ2-3; tentatively, D is TRBD2 (6 bases). The ends were cut back, 5 bases at V and 6 bases at J, with 18 bases in the middle. This CDR3 has 14 residues. Per the germline V gene, CDR1 is DFQATT and CDR2 is SNEGSKA (reference sequence). The CDR3 is CSAQPAGQGDTQYF. The DNA of the CDR3 is TGCAGTGCTCAACCTGCGGGGCAAGGCGATACGCAGTATTTT.

This rearrangement joins TRBV19 to TRBJ1-4; D is unclear. Germline loops: CDR1 LNHDA, CDR2 SQIVND (reference sequence). Trimming shortened V by 4 bases and J by 3 bases, and 12 bases separated the two germline ends. The CDR3 is 15 amino acids. The CDR3 is CASSNVLGPNEKLFF. The DNA of the CDR3 is TGTGCCAGTAGTAACGTTCTGGGTCCTAATGAAAAACTGTTTTTT.

The chain combines TRBV9 with TRBJ2-1; a possible D gene is TRBD2 (6 bases). Germline CDR1 is SGDLS and CDR2 is YYNGEE. Trimming pared 2 bases from V and 5 bases from J, leaving 11 bases between. The CDR3 spans 14 residues. The DNA for the CDR3 is TGTGCCAGCAGCGTTGGGACTCGGGACAATGAGCAGTTCTTC. It translates to CASSVGTRDNEQFF.

The chain is built from TRBV14 and TRBJ2-1; 14 nucleotides agree with TRBD2. This CDR3 has 19 residues. The ends lost 4 bases at V and 3 bases at J; junction bases unmatched: 11. Per the germline V gene, CDR1 is SGHDN and CDR2 is FVKESK. The CDR3: CASSRIPGTSGRLYNEQFF. DNA of the CDR3: TGTGCCAGCAGCCGAATACCCGGGACTAGCGGGAGACTCTACAATGAGCAGTTCTTC.

The chain links TRBV11-2 to TRBJ1-1, with TRBD1 as a possible D gene (6 bases). Germline loops: CDR1 SGHAT, CDR2 FQNNGV. CDR3 length: 12 residues. The ends were cut back, 5 bases at V and 7 bases at J, with 11 bases in the middle. DNA for the CDR3: TGTGCCAGCAGCAGGGGGAGAGATGAAGCTTTCTTT. Translation gives CASSRGRDEAFF.

The J gene is TRBJ2-1, the V gene TRBV3-1; D ambiguous. The germline V gene encodes CDR1 LGHDT and CDR2 YNNKEL (reference sequence). Trimming cost V 3 bases and J 7 bases, with 10 bases left between them. This CDR3 comprises 13 residues. In DNA form, the CDR3 reads TGTGCCAGCAGCCATGACCCACAGAATGAGCAGTTCTTC. This codes for CASSHDPQNEQFF.

This clonotype has a single count. The gene calls are TRBV4-1 and TRBJ1-2; unclear D gene. The CDR3 contains 13 residues. Germline V lookup: CDR1 MGHRA, CDR2 YSYEKL. Trimming cost V 1 base and J 4 bases, with 7 bases left between them. CDR3 loop: CASSQAQAYGYTF. CDR3 bases: TGCGCCAGCAGCCAAGCCCAGGCCTATGGCTACACCTTC.

The V call is TRBV18, the J call TRBJ2-1; 9 bases align to TRBD1. V dropped 6 bases and J dropped 5; count of bases not matched to a gene: 2. The germline V gene encodes CDR1 KGHSH and CDR2 LQKENI. CDR3 length: 13 residues. The CDR3 protein is CASSRQGDNEQFF. The CDR3 DNA is TGTGCCAGCTCCCGACAGGGGGACAATGAGCAGTTCTTC.

The chain joins TRBV29-1 to TRBJ2-2, with a weak D call TRBD1 (5 bases). Trimming left V 3 bases short and J 3 bases short, with 14 bases between. This CDR3 spans 15 amino acids. Germline CDR1 and CDR2: SQVTM and ANQGSEA. CDR3 nucleotides: TGCAGCGTTGAGGACGACAGCTACTACACCGGGGAGCTGTTTTTT. Protein sequence: CSVEDDSYYTGELFF.

This sequence joins TRBV2 and TRBJ2-1; TRBD1 agrees at 10 bases. With V trimmed by 4 bases and J by 7 bases, 4 bases remained unmatched. The CDR3 is 14 amino acids. Germline CDR1 and CDR2: SNHLY and FYNNEI. The chain's CDR3 is CASSGTDRGNEQFF. CDR3 bases: TGTGCCAGCAGTGGCACGGACAGGGGGAATGAGCAGTTCTTC. Drawing the rest from reference TRBV2 and TRBJ2-1, the complete variable domain is EPEVTQTPSHQVTQMGQEVILRCVPISNHLYFYWYRQILGQKVEFLVSFYNNEISEKSEIFDDQFSVERPDGSNFTLKIRSTKLEDSAMYFCASSGTDRGNEQFFGPGTRLTVL.

V usage is TRBV5-1 and J usage is TRBJ2-7; D remains unclear. V gave up 4 bases and J gave up 5 bases, with 16 bases separating them. Germline CDR1 is SGHRS and CDR2 is YFSETQ. The CDR3 spans 14 residues. The CDR3 DNA follows: TGCGCCAGCAGCGGGTACACAACGACCGACGAGCAGTACTTC. Translated, it gives CASSGYTTTDEQYF.

The chain employs TRBV19 and TRBJ2-3, with D unresolved. Germline lookup yields CDR1 LNHDA and CDR2 SQIVND (reference sequence). The CDR3 is made up of 15 amino acids. V was clipped by 0 bases and J by 6 bases, with 13 bases between them. The CDR3 protein is CASSIDRKALDTQYF. Here the CDR3 DNA reads TGTGCCAGTAGTATAGATCGGAAGGCCCTGGATACGCAGTATTTT.

The chain combines TRBV29-1 with TRBJ2-5, with TRBD1 matching 8 bases. CDR3 length: 11 residues. CDR1 and CDR2 (germline): SQVTM, ANQGSEA. After removal of 6 bases from V and 5 bases from J, the junction contained 2 bases not matched to a gene. CDR3 sequence reads: CSVTGEETQYF. CDR3 nucleotides: TGCAGCGTGACAGGGGAGGAGACCCAGTACTTC.

The chain is built from TRBV15 and TRBJ1-4; 7 bases fit TRBD1. The CDR3 length is 17 residues. The J segment lost 7 bases and the V segment lost 4 bases, leaving 15 bases of the junction unmatched. Germline CDR1 and CDR2: LNHNV and YYDKDF (reference sequence). The CDR3 DNA is TGTGCCACCAGCAAAGATTCTACAGGGGATGGCGGTGAAAAACTGTTTTTT. This codes for CATSKDSTGDGGEKLFF.

The chain couples TRBV20-1 to TRBJ1-5, with D unclear. This CDR3 region has 12 residues. The V gene lost 5 bases and the J gene lost 4 bases, with 9 bases spanning the gap. CDR1 and CDR2 (germline): DFQATT, SNEGSKA (reference sequence). The CDR3 sequence: CSAWQPNQPQHF. The CDR3 coding sequence is TGCAGTGCTTGGCAACCTAATCAGCCCCAGCATTTT.